The T cell receptor (beta chain) described here comes from a study of CD8 T cell repertoires and HIV-1 epitope variants. Study summary: T cells were stimulated with Twenty-five Gag and Nef peptides separately. Controls included no peptide, Ebola AY9 epitope, and a CMV, EBV, flu pool. Tested: three Gag epitope families, Nef HW9 and YT9.

Overall study findings and caveats: Only beta chains were identified, marking proliferation to antigen, not function.

Regarding this clone: Its antigen is still unknown.

CDR3 size: 17 residues. The V and J ends lost 4 bases and 4 bases, in that order; junction bases with no gene match: 9. Germline V lookup: CDR1 SGHRS, CDR2 YFSETQ. The repertoire was sequenced with immunoSEQ multiplex PCR; TCRdb's copy has only in-frame clones and lacks some. Found here are fewer than 6,000 clones, approximately 61% of them singletons; the top ten hold roughly two fifths. The rearrangement uses TRBV5-1 and TRBJ2-2; 11 bases align to TRBD1. The receptor was isolated from a male donor with HIV. Sequencing was performed on cultured CD8+ T cells derived from PBMCs. The CDR3 sequence: CASSPSDRGLGTGELFF. DNA of the CDR3: TGCGCCAGCAGCCCCTCGGACAGGGGGCTTGGCACCGGGGAGCTGTTTTTT.